This T cell receptor beta chain was profiled in a study of cytomegalovirus exposure and HLA in healthy donors. The method was immunoSEQ multiplex PCR; TCRdb's version includes in-frame clones alone and lacks a portion of them. This table has about 280,000 clones, 65% to 90% appearing once. Notes on this clone: The antigen remains undetermined.

Study-wide findings and caveats: There were approximately 150 TCR beta chains listed as cytomegalovirus-associated.

The sequenced material came from PBMCs. This receptor was obtained from a woman aged 18 to 35 in good health and CMV-seronegative.

The CDR3 loop reads CSVEGSRTYEQYF. The CDR3 bases are TGCAGCGTTGAAGGTTCCAGGACCTACGAGCAGTACTTC. The rearrangement uses TRBV29-1 and TRBJ2-7, with unresolved D. CDR1 and CDR2 from the germline V gene are SQVTM and ANQGSEA. This CDR3 contains 13 residues. Between the trimmed V and J ends, which lost 1 base and 2 bases, there was a span of 9 bases.